Each of the 17 T cell receptor beta chains below was sequenced from the same sample in a study of OX40 agonist ivuxolimab in advanced cancers. The library was made by the immunoSEQ multiplex PCR assay. The table comes from immuneACCESS by way of TCRdb, which keeps in-frame sequences with V and J called. Part of the clones is missing from these tables; in studies checked, under half for an unresolved V gene and the rest for unknown reasons. The sample records nearly 80,000 clones, almost 85% of which are singletons. The ten most abundant clones make up around a quarter of the sample. The sample in question was CD4+ or CD8+ T cells sorted from blood, obtained in a trial of the OX40 agonist ivuxolimab. The source of these receptors is an adult with an advanced solid tumor such as melanoma, head and neck, liver or kidney cancer.

The chain uses TRBV7-2 and TRBJ2-7, with 8 bases aligning to TRBD2. The germline V gene encodes CDR1 SGHTA and CDR2 FQGNSA. This CDR3 spans 17 amino acids. V lost 5 bases to trimming and J lost 5 bases; unmatched junction nucleotides: 17. This CDR3 is CASSAPRYSGRGNEQYF. CDR3 bases: TGTGCCAGCAGCGCGCCCCGTTACAGCGGGAGAGGGAACGAGCAGTACTTC. The full variable domain, in which reference TRBV7-2 and TRBJ2-7 provide the parts outside the CDR3, is GAGVSQSPSNKVTEKGKDVELRCDPISGHTALYWYRQSLGQGLEFLIYFQGNSAPDKSGLPSDRFSAERTGGSVSTLTIQRTQQEDSAVYLCASSAPRYSGRGNEQYFGPGTRLTVT.

The CDR3 DNA is TGCAGCGTTTTTGGCAATCAAGAGACCCAGTACTTC. It translates to CSVFGNQETQYF. V and J are TRBV29-1 and TRBJ2-5; D remains ambiguous. Trimming pared 5 bases from V and 2 bases from J, leaving 9 bases between. The CDR3 totals 12 residues. Germline V gene data show CDR1 as SQVTM and CDR2 as ANQGSEA.

This sequence joins TRBV5-1 and TRBJ2-5; D remains ambiguous. The CDR3 has 12 residues. Between the trimmed V and J ends, which lost 3 bases and 0 bases, there was a span of 3 bases. Germline CDR1 SGHRS, CDR2 YFSETQ. The DNA of the CDR3 is TGCGCCAGCAGCTGGGACCAAGAGACCCAGTACTTC. It yields the protein CASSWDQETQYF.

The V call is TRBV2, the J call TRBJ1-4, with D perhaps TRBD1 (6 bases). The V end was cut by 2 bases, the J end by 8 bases, with 12 bases between. The germline V gene has CDR1 SNHLY and CDR2 FYNNEI. The CDR3 covers 14 residues. CDR3 sequence: CASSEWGAEEKLFF. In DNA, the CDR3 is TGTGCCAGCAGTGAATGGGGGGCAGAGGAAAAACTGTTTTTT.

Notes on this clone: This same CDR3 is encoded by further DNA sequences in the sample. CDR3 sequence: CASSLLPGDYNEQFF. In nucleotides, the CDR3 is TGCGCCAGCAGCTTGCTGCCCGGAGATTACAATGAGCAGTTCTTC. The genes are TRBV5-1 and TRBJ2-1; D ambiguous. CDR1 and CDR2 (germline): SGHRS, YFSETQ. This CDR3 region has 15 residues. V gave up 1 base and J gave up 4 bases, with 12 bases separating them.

This clone has more than one count but fewer than ten. The CDR3 DNA is TGTGCCAGCAGCGTCGGACAGCAGCCCCAGCATTTT. It codes for CASSVGQQPQHF. The rearrangement links TRBV2 to TRBJ1-5, with D possibly being TRBD1 (6 bases). The CDR3 is made up of 12 amino acids. Trimming shortened V by 6 bases and J by 7 bases, and 10 bases separated the two germline ends. The germline CDR1 and CDR2 sequences are SNHLY and FYNNEI.

The chain links TRBV28 to TRBJ2-5; 9 bases match TRBD2. CDR1 is MDHEN, CDR2 SYDVKM, per germline. V dropped 2 bases and J dropped 1; count of bases not matched to a gene: 5. The CDR3 is 16 residues long. DNA of the CDR3: TGTGCCAGCAGTTTAGGAGCGGGGGGTACCCAAGAGACCCAGTACTTC. It encodes CASSLGAGGTQETQYF.

The V and J genes are TRBV2 and TRBJ1-2; D may be TRBD1 (6 bases). V lost 6 bases and J lost 4, with 18 bases in between. From germline, CDR1 is SNHLY and CDR2 FYNNEI. The CDR3 extends over 15 amino acids. The CDR3 is CASSDQVPGAYGYTF. The CDR3 nucleotides read TGTGCCAGCAGCGACCAGGTACCGGGGGCCTATGGCTACACCTTC.

CDR3 sequence reads: CASRTHGGGAKDQPQHF. The CDR3 DNA reads as TGTGCCAGCCGGACTCACGGCGGGGGGGCGAAGGATCAGCCCCAGCATTTT. The chain joins TRBV27 to TRBJ1-5; tentatively, D is TRBD1 (6 bases). CDR1 and CDR2 (germline): MNHEY, SMNVEV (reference sequence). CDR3 length: 17 residues. Trimming removed 8 bases at V and 5 bases at J, with 25 bases between.

V is TRBV6-4 and J is TRBJ2-1; 7 bases align to TRBD2. The CDR3 runs to 15 residues. Germline lookup yields CDR1 MRHNA and CDR2 SNTAGT. Trimming at V came to 0 bases and at J to 8 bases, leaving 7 bases not matched to a gene. The CDR3 loop is CASSDSGGSGDEQFF. The CDR3 DNA reads as TGTGCCAGCAGTGACTCTGGCGGGAGTGGCGATGAGCAGTTCTTC.

V usage is TRBV7-2 and J usage is TRBJ2-7, with TRBD2 matching 10 bases. V trimming: 5 bases; J trimming: 3 bases; junction bases outside the gene matches: 10. CDR1 and CDR2 from the germline V gene are SGHTA and FQGNSA. CDR3 length: 16 residues. CDR3 in DNA: TGTGCCAGCAGCCTTACTATTAGCGGGGGGATCTACGAGCAGTACTTC. Protein: CASSLTISGGIYEQYF.

The table lists this clone with a count of one. The rearrangement joins TRBV5-5 to TRBJ2-7; 8 bases line up with TRBD1. The CDR3 totals 14 residues. Germline values: CDR1 SGHKS, CDR2 YYEKEE (reference sequence). Trimming took 4 bases from V and 3 from J; bases not matched to a gene: 6. CDR3 residues: CASSNRDRNYEQYF. In DNA form, the CDR3 reads TGTGCCAGCAGCAACCGGGACAGGAACTACGAGCAGTACTTC.

This clone came up once. J is TRBJ2-2 and V is TRBV19, with D tentatively TRBD2 (5 bases). This CDR3 is built from 13 residues. V was trimmed by 6 bases and J by 4 bases, leaving 9 bases between them. From germline, CDR1 is LNHDA and CDR2 SQIVND (reference sequence). The CDR3 DNA reads as TGTGCCAGTAGGCAGGACTTCACCGGGGAGCTGTTTTTT. It yields the protein CASRQDFTGELFF.

The rearrangement joins TRBV6-6 to TRBJ1-6; D call uncertain. From germline, CDR1 is MNHNY and CDR2 SVGAGI (reference sequence). CDR3 length: 14 residues. V dropped 2 bases and J dropped 5 bases, with 7 bases sitting between them. The CDR3 loop is CASSYLPNNSPLHF. The DNA for the CDR3 is TGTGCCAGCAGTTACCTACCTAATAATTCACCCCTCCACTTT.

The V and J genes are TRBV6-5 and TRBJ1-1, with no clear D. Trimming removed 4 bases from V and 10 bases from J, with 19 bases in between. CDR3 size: 14 residues. CDR1 MNHEY and CDR2 SVGAGI come from the germline V gene. The CDR3 DNA reads as TGTGCCAGCAGTTCAGGCAGGTTTACAATGGGAGCTTTCTTT. Its translation is CASSSGRFTMGAFF.

This clone was observed a few times. The chain carries TRBV5-1 and TRBJ2-3, with unresolved D. CDR1 and CDR2 from the germline V gene are SGHRS and YFSETQ. The CDR3 totals 15 residues. V lost 1 base and J lost 3, with 12 bases in between. DNA for the CDR3: TGCGCCAGCAGCTTGTTTTTGGGCCTGACAGATACGCAGTATTTT. It codes for CASSLFLGLTDTQYF.

The chain recombines TRBV30 with TRBJ1-2; no reliable D call. The CDR3 contains 16 residues. Germline V gives CDR1 GTSNPN, CDR2 SVGIG (reference sequence). V was shortened by 0 bases and J by 4 bases, with 18 bases between the two germline ends. CDR3 coding DNA: TGTGCCTGGAGTGTCGGTTTGGTCCGCAACAGCTATGGCTACACCTTC. This translates into CAWSVGLVRNSYGYTF.